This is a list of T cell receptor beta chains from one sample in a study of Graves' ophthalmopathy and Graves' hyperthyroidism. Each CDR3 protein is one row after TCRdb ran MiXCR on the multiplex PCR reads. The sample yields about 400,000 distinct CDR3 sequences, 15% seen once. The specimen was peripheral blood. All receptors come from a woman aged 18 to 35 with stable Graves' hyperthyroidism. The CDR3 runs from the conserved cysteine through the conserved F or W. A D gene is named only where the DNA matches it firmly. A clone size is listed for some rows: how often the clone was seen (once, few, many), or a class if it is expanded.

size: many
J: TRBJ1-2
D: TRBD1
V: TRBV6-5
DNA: TGTGCCAGCAGTTACGCGTTACAGGGGGGCACCTTC
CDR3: CASSYALQGGTF

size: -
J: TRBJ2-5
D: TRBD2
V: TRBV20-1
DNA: TGCAGTGCTAGCCCGGGACTAGAGCCAGAGACCCAGTACTTC
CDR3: CSASPGLEPETQYF

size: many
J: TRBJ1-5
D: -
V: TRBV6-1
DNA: TGTGCCAGCAGACCCGTGTGGGGGGCCGGCAATCAGCCCCAGCATTTT
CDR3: CASRPVWGAGNQPQHF

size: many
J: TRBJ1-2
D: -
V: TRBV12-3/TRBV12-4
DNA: TGTGCCAGCAGTTTAGTCGGGGGCATAGGGTATGGCTACACCTTC
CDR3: CASSLVGGIGYGYTF

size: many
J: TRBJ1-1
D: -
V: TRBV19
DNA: TGTGCCAGTAGTAGACGGGGGATTGAAGCTTTCTTT
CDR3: CASSRRGIEAFF

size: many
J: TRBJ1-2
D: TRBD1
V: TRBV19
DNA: TGTGCCAGTAGTACTACTCTGACAGGGGTTTATGGCTACACCTTC
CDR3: CASSTTLTGVYGYTF

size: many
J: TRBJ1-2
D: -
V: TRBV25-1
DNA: TGTGCCAGTTACTCCTGGGGGCACGGCTACACCTTC
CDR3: CASYSWGHGYTF

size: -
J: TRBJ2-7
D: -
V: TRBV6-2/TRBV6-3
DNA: TGTGTCAGCAGTTACATTCTCGAGCAGTACTTC
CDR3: CVSSYILEQYF

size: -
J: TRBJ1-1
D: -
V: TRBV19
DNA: TGTGCCACCCAGGGTTCCGGCACTGAAGCTTTCTTT
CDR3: CATQGSGTEAFF

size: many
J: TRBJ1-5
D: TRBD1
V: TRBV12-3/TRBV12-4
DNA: TGTGCCAGCAGGGGACAGGGTGGGAGCAATCAGCCCCAGCATTTT
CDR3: CASRGQGGSNQPQHF

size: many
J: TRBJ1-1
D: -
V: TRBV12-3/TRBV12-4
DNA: TGTGCCAGCAGTTTTAGGGGGGCGGCCACTGAAGCTTTCTTT
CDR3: CASSFRGAATEAFF

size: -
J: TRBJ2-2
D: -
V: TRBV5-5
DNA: TGTGCCAGCAGCCCGGAGGATTTTTCCGGGGAGCTGTTTTTT
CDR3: CASSPEDFSGELFF

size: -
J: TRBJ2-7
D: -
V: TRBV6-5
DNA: TGTGCCAGCTGTTCCCCTAGGACGGTTGATCACGAGCAGTACTTC
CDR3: CASCSPRTVDHEQYF

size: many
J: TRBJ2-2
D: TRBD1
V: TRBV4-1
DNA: TGCGCCAGCAGCCCTGACAGGGCAGCGAACACCGGGGAGCTGTTTTTT
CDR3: CASSPDRAANTGELFF

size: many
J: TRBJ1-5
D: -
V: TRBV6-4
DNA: TGTGCCAGCAGTGACCAACGAGGGAGGGTTAATCAGCCCCAGCATTTT
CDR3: CASSDQRGRVNQPQHF

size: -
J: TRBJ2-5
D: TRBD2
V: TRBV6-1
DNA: TGTGCCAGCAGTGGGTCCCTCTTGGGGGGGAGCCAGTACTTC
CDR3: CASSGSLLGGSQYF

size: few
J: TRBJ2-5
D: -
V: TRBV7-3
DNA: TGTGCCAGCAGCCTCCGGGGCCTAGGAGAGACCCAGTACTTC
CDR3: CASSLRGLGETQYF

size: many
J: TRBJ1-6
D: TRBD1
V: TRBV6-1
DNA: TGTGCCAGCAGTGACACCGGGACAGGGCATTCACCCCTCCACTTT
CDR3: CASSDTGTGHSPLHF

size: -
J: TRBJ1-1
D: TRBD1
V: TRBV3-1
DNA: TGTGCCAGCAGCCGAGGACAGGGGGCGATCGCCACTGAAGCTTTCTTT
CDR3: CASSRGQGAIATEAFF

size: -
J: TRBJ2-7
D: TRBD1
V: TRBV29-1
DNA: TGCAGCGTTGGCAAGCGTAGAGGGACAGCCTCCTACGAGCAGTACTTC
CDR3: CSVGKRRGTASYEQYF